The rows below give T cell receptor beta chains drawn from one sample of a study of early T cells in non-severe SARS-CoV-2 infection. One entry per CDR3 protein, called by TCRdb with MiXCR from the 5' RACE reads. This repertoire shows 60,000 to 90,000 distinct CDR3 sequences, over 9% found once; its top ten account for approximately 4.9%. The sequenced material came from whole blood. The receptors come from an adult who was a healthcare worker with PCR-confirmed SARS-CoV-2 infection or an uninfected control (not recorded which). Both conserved end residues are part of each CDR3. A D gene is named only where the DNA matches it firmly. The listing skips clone size in some rows; elsewhere it reads once, few, many or a size class.

j_call: TRBJ2-5; v_call: TRBV28; clone_size: few; d_call: -; cdr3_nt: TGTGCCAGCAGTTTACGGGGGATCTGGGAGACCCAGTACTTC; cdr3_aa: CASSLRGIWETQYF
j_call: TRBJ1-2; v_call: TRBV5-6; clone_size: many; d_call: -; cdr3_nt: TGTGCCAGCAGCCCGGGACACTATGGCTACACCTTC; cdr3_aa: CASSPGHYGYTF
j_call: TRBJ2-7; v_call: TRBV4-1; clone_size: -; d_call: -; cdr3_nt: TGCGCCAGCAGCCAAGTTTCCAGCGCACAGCCCTACGAGCAGTACTTC; cdr3_aa: CASSQVSSAQPYEQYF
j_call: TRBJ2-5; v_call: TRBV5-1; clone_size: many; d_call: -; cdr3_nt: TGCGCCAGCAGCACTGCTAATGGAGTAGAGACCCAGTACTTC; cdr3_aa: CASSTANGVETQYF
j_call: TRBJ2-7; v_call: TRBV4-1; clone_size: few; d_call: -; cdr3_nt: TGCGCCAGCAGCCAACAACAGGGACCCTACGAGCAGTACTTC; cdr3_aa: CASSQQQGPYEQYF
j_call: TRBJ1-1; v_call: TRBV7-6; clone_size: many; d_call: -; cdr3_nt: TGTGCCAGCAGCCCCCTCGACAGAGCAGCTTTCTTT; cdr3_aa: CASSPLDRAAFF
j_call: TRBJ1-2; v_call: TRBV3-1; clone_size: many; d_call: TRBD1; cdr3_nt: TGTGCCAGCAGCCCTAGGGACAGGGGTGGTTTCTATGGCTACACCTTC; cdr3_aa: CASSPRDRGGFYGYTF
j_call: TRBJ2-1; v_call: TRBV5-1; clone_size: -; d_call: -; cdr3_nt: TGCGCCAGCTGCCCGGGCGGGCTTGGGGAGCAGTTCTTC; cdr3_aa: CASCPGGLGEQFF
j_call: TRBJ2-1; v_call: TRBV2; clone_size: many; d_call: TRBD2; cdr3_nt: TGTGCCAGCAGTGGGGCTAGCGGGAGAGATAGTGAGCAGTTCTTC; cdr3_aa: CASSGASGRDSEQFF
j_call: TRBJ2-1; v_call: TRBV6-2/TRBV6-3; clone_size: -; d_call: TRBD2; cdr3_nt: TGTGCCAGCAACGCCGGGACTAGCGGTATATCCTACAATGAGCAGTTCTTC; cdr3_aa: CASNAGTSGISYNEQFF
j_call: TRBJ2-7; v_call: TRBV18; clone_size: few; d_call: TRBD2; cdr3_nt: TGTGCCAGCTCACCCGGACAGCTTAGCGGGAACGGTCAGGAGCAGTACTTC; cdr3_aa: CASSPGQLSGNGQEQYF
j_call: TRBJ1-6; v_call: TRBV7-9; clone_size: -; d_call: -; cdr3_nt: TGTGCCAGCAGCTTCAGCTCTGATAATTCACCCCTCCACTTT; cdr3_aa: CASSFSSDNSPLHF
j_call: TRBJ2-3; v_call: TRBV20-1; clone_size: many; d_call: -; cdr3_nt: TGCAGTGCGCTGCGATCTAGCACAGATACGCAGTATTTT; cdr3_aa: CSALRSSTDTQYF
j_call: TRBJ1-2; v_call: TRBV12-3/TRBV12-4; clone_size: -; d_call: -; cdr3_nt: TGTGCCAGCAGCAGGGACGTCTATGGCTACACCTTC; cdr3_aa: CASSRDVYGYTF
j_call: TRBJ2-5; v_call: TRBV5-6; clone_size: many; d_call: TRBD2; cdr3_nt: TGTGCCAGCAGCTTCCGCCCCGTCGGGGGGAAAGAGACCCAGTACTTC; cdr3_aa: CASSFRPVGGKETQYF
j_call: TRBJ2-7; v_call: TRBV7-9; clone_size: many; d_call: TRBD1; cdr3_nt: TGTGCCAGCAGGCCTGACAGGGCAATCTACGAGCAGTACTTC; cdr3_aa: CASRPDRAIYEQYF
j_call: TRBJ1-5; v_call: TRBV19; clone_size: many; d_call: -; cdr3_nt: TGTGCCAGTAGTATAGAGGTCGGGGGCAGCAATCAGCCCCAGCATTTT; cdr3_aa: CASSIEVGGSNQPQHF
j_call: TRBJ1-1; v_call: TRBV18; clone_size: many; d_call: -; cdr3_nt: TGTGCCAGCTCACCAGTTCCGAACACTGAAGCTTTCTTT; cdr3_aa: CASSPVPNTEAFF
j_call: TRBJ2-7; v_call: TRBV3-1; clone_size: many; d_call: -; cdr3_nt: TGTGCCAGCAGCCAAGAGGGACGACCCTACGAGCAGTACTTC; cdr3_aa: CASSQEGRPYEQYF
j_call: TRBJ2-5; v_call: TRBV28; clone_size: many; d_call: -; cdr3_nt: TGTGCCAGCAGCCCTGACTGGCGGGACTCCAGTACTGGGATCCAAGAGACCCAGTACTTC; cdr3_aa: CASSPDWRDSSTGIQETQYF
j_call: TRBJ2-1; v_call: TRBV4-1; clone_size: -; d_call: TRBD2; cdr3_nt: TGCGCCAGCAGCCGAGCCTTCTCTGACGGGACTAGCGGGAGTTATGTGGATGAGCAGTTCTTC; cdr3_aa: CASSRAFSDGTSGSYVDEQFF
j_call: TRBJ2-7; v_call: TRBV7-9; clone_size: -; d_call: -; cdr3_nt: TGTGCCAGCAGCTTAGTGTCGGGGGGACACTACGAGCAGTACTTC; cdr3_aa: CASSLVSGGHYEQYF
j_call: TRBJ2-1; v_call: TRBV5-1; clone_size: many; d_call: TRBD2; cdr3_nt: TGCGCCAGCAGGTCGGGGGGAGGACGTGAGCAGTTCTTC; cdr3_aa: CASRSGGGREQFF
j_call: TRBJ2-5; v_call: TRBV11-2; clone_size: -; d_call: -; cdr3_nt: TGTGCCAGAAGCCCCCGGGGGAGGGGGGACAAAGAGACCCAGTACTTC; cdr3_aa: CARSPRGRGDKETQYF
j_call: TRBJ2-5; v_call: TRBV2; clone_size: -; d_call: -; cdr3_nt: TGTGCCAGCAGTGAGAGGGTTGGAGAGACCCAGTACTTC; cdr3_aa: CASSERVGETQYF
j_call: TRBJ2-2; v_call: TRBV27; clone_size: many; d_call: -; cdr3_nt: TGTGCCAGCAGGTGGGGGGAGCTGTTTTTT; cdr3_aa: CASRWGELFF
j_call: TRBJ2-1; v_call: TRBV9; clone_size: many; d_call: -; cdr3_nt: TGTGCCAGCAGCCCTGGACTACTATACAATGAGCAGTTCTTC; cdr3_aa: CASSPGLLYNEQFF
j_call: TRBJ2-3; v_call: TRBV9; clone_size: -; d_call: -; cdr3_nt: TGTGCCAGCAGCGTAGGATCAGTTAGCACAGATACGCAGTATTTT; cdr3_aa: CASSVGSVSTDTQYF
j_call: TRBJ2-3; v_call: TRBV12-3/TRBV12-4; clone_size: many; d_call: -; cdr3_nt: TGTGCCAGCAGTGACTTTACCGTCCGCTTTGATACGCAGTATTTT; cdr3_aa: CASSDFTVRFDTQYF